This T cell receptor beta chain was obtained from a study of T cell responses to AZD1222 COVID-19 vaccine. Sequenced by immunoSEQ multiplex PCR; TCRdb stores in-frame clones only, minus some. The sample holds about 68,000 clones, about three quarters seen once. General study points: Of the AZD1222 recipients, only five to seven were seropositive at baseline. Clonal diversity was possibly underestimated, and white British individuals and females predominated among donors.

In the case of this clone: Its antigen is currently unknown.

Germline-derived CDR1 and CDR2 are SNHLY and FYNNEI. Trimming cost V 1 base and J 8 bases, with 11 bases left between them. This CDR3 is 14 amino acids long. The chain couples TRBV2 to TRBJ1-4; D ambiguous. The sample was peripheral blood, taken on day 0 of AZD1222 vaccination. The receptor was isolated from an adult in good health. The CDR3 DNA follows: TGTGCCAGCAGTGAAGGGAGAGCGGGGGAAAAACTGTTTTTT. This codes for CASSEGRAGEKLFF.